This T cell receptor (beta chain) emerged from a study of identical twins. Germline-derived CDR1 and CDR2 are LGHNA and YSLEER. V shed 0 bases and J shed 1 base, with 8 bases lying between them. CDR3 size: 15 residues. This clonotype was found a few times. Each donor was a healthy Caucasian. TCRdb ran MiXCR on the 5' RACE reads and lists one entry per CDR3 protein. The table includes 200,000 to 250,000 distinct CDR3 sequences, 6% to 7% detected once. These data also formed part of another study, on T cells expressing NK-cell markers. That work states: Beta-chain profiling covered CD3+CD56+NKG2C+, CD3+CD56+NKG2C- and CD3+CD56-NKG2C+ sorted subsets.

V is TRBV4-3 and J is TRBJ2-3, with D perhaps assigned TRBD1 or TRBD2 (5 bases each). This clonotype originated in a young woman in good health. The sequencing input was CD8+ T cells sorted from blood. The CDR3 sequence is CASSQDQGGTDTQYF. The CDR3 coding sequence is TGCGCCAGCAGCCAAGATCAGGGAGGCACAGATACGCAGTATTTT.